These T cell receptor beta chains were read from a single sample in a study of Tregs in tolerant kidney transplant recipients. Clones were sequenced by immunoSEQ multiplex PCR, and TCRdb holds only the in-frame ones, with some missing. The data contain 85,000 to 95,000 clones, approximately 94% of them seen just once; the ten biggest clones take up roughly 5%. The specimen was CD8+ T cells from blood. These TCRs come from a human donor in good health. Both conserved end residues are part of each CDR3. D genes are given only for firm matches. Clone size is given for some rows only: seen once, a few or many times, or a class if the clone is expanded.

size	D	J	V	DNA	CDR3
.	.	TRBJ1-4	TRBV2	TGTGCCAGCATTCTGGGGGATAATGAAAAACTGTTTTTT	CASILGDNEKLFF
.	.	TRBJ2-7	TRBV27	TGTGCCAGCAGTTTGTATAGCGGTGGCTACGAGCAGTACTTC	CASSLYSGGYEQYF
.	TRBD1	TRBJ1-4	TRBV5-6	TGTGCCAGCAGCTTGGACAGGGGGACGGAAAAACTGTTTTTT	CASSLDRGTEKLFF
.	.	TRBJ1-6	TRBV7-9	TGTGCCAGCAGCGCCCGACAGGAATCAGGACGAAATTCACCCCTCCACTTT	CASSARQESGRNSPLHF
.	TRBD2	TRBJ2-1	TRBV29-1	TGCAGCGTTGATTATAGCGGGAGGCCCTACAATGAGCAGTTCTTC	CSVDYSGRPYNEQFF
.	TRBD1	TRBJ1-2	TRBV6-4	TGTGCCAGCAGTGATGGGACAGGGGAGCCCTATGGCTACACCTTC	CASSDGTGEPYGYTF
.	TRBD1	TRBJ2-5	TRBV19	TGTGCCAGTAGTTCCTGGACAGGGAAAGAGACCCAGTACTTC	CASSSWTGKETQYF
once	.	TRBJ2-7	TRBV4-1	TGCGCCAGCAGCCAAGGCCAGGTCTCCTACGAGCAGTACTTC	CASSQGQVSYEQYF
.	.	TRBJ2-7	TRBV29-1	TGCAGCGTTGGCACAGGAGTCTACGAGCAGTACTTC	CSVGTGVYEQYF
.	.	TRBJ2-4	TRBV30	TGTGCCTGGAGTTGGCTAGGGGGAGACATTCAGTACTTC	CAWSWLGGDIQYF
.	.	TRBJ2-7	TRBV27	TGTGCCAGCAGTTTAGGGCGGTTCAAAGGGGATTCCTACGAGCAGTACTTC	CASSLGRFKGDSYEQYF
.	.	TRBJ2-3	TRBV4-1	TGCGCCAGCAGCCAAGAAGGCAAGACAGATACGCAGTATTTT	CASSQEGKTDTQYF
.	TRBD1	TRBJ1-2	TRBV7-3	TGTGCCAGCAGCTCGACAGGGCGCTCAGATGGCTACACCTTC	CASSSTGRSDGYTF
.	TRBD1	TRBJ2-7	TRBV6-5	TGTGCCAGCAGTTACTCGACAGGGGTCAGGGCCTACGAGCAGTACTTC	CASSYSTGVRAYEQYF